The entry below gives a single TCR beta chain sequence along with its context. Its antigen remains unknown. These data are taken from a study of cytomegalovirus exposure and HLA in healthy donors. Study observations and caveats: What a later analysis reportedly showed was that an Asian-associated ancestry cluster had fewer N-insertions than the approximately 670-donor mean. For TCR beta chains, V- and J-gene trimming was later linked to a missense DCLRE1C variant. Published work reported that the classifier diagnosed cytomegalovirus status with high specificity and sensitivity.

PCR amplification relied on 60 Vbeta primers (plus 13 Jbeta primers). TCRdb keeps only in-frame clones here, not all; method: immunoSEQ multiplex PCR. The top ten clones hold 1.5% to 2% of a sample with about 83,000 clones, roughly 80% of them seen once. Trimming removed 4 bases from V and 0 bases from J, with 7 bases in between. The CDR3 is 15 residues long. CDR1 and CDR2 (germline): LNHDA, SQIVND (reference sequence). The sequenced material came from PBMCs. This chain uses TRBV19 with TRBJ2-6, with D unresolved. The receptor was derived from a woman in her 30s in good health and CMV-seronegative. The CDR3 protein is CASSTDSSGANVLTF. CDR3 nucleotides: TGTGCCAGTAGTACTGATAGCTCTGGGGCCAACGTCCTGACTTTC.